This T cell receptor (beta chain) was sequenced for a study of blood T cell repertoires in COVID-19. Study-wide context: The United States, Italy and Spain were the sources of the acute and convalescent COVID-19 samples. From T cells, B-cell-depleted T cells, or PBMCs came the material, which was cDNA or gDNA.

The CDR3 loop spans 14 amino acids. CDR1 and CDR2 (germline): LNHNV, YYDKDF (reference sequence). The junction had 2 bases not matched to a gene; V was cut back by 0 bases and J by 5 bases. In the study's own analysis: Nucleated cell counts were estimated from reference gene primer amplification. This table comes from immunoSEQ multiplex PCR, and its TCRdb copy is limited to in-frame clones, with some not included. V and J calls and clone size are as listed in that table; D and trimming were resolved from the DNA. The table includes more than 65,000 clones, around 84% detected once. Sequenced sample: peripheral blood. This sequence originates from a human donor in a cohort sampled during active COVID-19. The chain uses TRBV15 and TRBJ2-7, with 9 bases that match TRBD2. In DNA form, the CDR3 reads TGTGCCACCAGCAGAGAGGGGACTAGCCACGAGCAGTACTTC. Translating gives CATSREGTSHEQYF.